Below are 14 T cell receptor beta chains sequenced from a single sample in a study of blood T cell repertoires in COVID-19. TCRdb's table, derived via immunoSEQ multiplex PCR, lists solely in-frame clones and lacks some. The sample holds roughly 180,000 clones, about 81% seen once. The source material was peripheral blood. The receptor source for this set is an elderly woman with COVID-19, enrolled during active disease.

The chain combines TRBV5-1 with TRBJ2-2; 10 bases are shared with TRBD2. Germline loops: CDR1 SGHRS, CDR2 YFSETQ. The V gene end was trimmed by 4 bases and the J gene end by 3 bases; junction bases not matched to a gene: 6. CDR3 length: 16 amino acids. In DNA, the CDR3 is TGCGCCAGCAGCCCCCGGCTAGCGGGAGACACCGGGGAGCTGTTTTTT. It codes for CASSPRLAGDTGELFF.

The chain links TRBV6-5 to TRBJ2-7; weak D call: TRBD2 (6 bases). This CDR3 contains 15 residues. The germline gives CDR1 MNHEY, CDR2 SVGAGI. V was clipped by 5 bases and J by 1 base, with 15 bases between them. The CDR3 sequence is CASSQLGDWSYEQYF. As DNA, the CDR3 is TGTGCCAGCAGTCAACTCGGGGACTGGTCCTACGAGCAGTACTTC.

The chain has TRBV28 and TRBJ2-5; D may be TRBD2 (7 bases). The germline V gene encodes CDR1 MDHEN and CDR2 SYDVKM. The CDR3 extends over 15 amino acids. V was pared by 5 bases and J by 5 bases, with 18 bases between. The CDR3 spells CASSGWRGPRETQYF. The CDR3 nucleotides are TGTGCCAGCAGTGGCTGGCGGGGGCCGCGGGAGACCCAGTACTTC.

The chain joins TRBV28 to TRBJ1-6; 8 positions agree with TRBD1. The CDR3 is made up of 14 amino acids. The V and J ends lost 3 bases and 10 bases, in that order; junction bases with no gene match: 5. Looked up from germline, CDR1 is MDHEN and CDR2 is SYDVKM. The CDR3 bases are TGTGCCAGCAGTTTGACAGGGGAGGTCTCACCCCTCCACTTT. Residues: CASSLTGEVSPLHF.

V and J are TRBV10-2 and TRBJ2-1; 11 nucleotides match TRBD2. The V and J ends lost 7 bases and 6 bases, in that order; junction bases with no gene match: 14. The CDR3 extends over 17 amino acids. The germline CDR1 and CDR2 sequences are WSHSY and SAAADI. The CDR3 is CASNLAGGPLWSNEQFF. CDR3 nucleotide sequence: TGCGCCAGCAACCTAGCGGGAGGTCCCCTTTGGAGCAATGAGCAGTTCTTC.

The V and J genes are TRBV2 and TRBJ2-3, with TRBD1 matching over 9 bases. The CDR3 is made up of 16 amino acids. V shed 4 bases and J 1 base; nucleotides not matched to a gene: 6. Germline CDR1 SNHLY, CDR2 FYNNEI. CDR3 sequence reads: CASSVGQGRGTDTQYF. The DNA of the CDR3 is TGTGCCAGCAGTGTGGGACAGGGTCGAGGCACAGATACGCAGTATTTT.

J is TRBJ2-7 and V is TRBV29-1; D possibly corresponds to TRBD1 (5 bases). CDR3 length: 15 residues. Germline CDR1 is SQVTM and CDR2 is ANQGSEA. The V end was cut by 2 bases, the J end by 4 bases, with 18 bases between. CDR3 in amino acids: CSVELPRAGVYEQYF. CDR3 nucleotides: TGCAGCGTTGAACTCCCCAGGGCTGGGGTTTACGAGCAGTACTTC.

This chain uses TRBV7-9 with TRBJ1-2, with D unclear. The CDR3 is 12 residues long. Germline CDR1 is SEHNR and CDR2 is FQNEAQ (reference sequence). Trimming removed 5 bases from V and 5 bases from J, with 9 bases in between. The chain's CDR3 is CASSVSTYGYTF. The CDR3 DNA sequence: TGTGCCAGCAGCGTTAGTACGTATGGCTACACCTTC.

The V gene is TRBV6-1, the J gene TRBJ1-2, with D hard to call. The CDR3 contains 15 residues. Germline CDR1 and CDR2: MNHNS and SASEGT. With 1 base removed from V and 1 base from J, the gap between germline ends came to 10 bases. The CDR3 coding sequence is TGTGCCAGCAGTGAAGTGGGCTACGTTAACTATGGCTACACCTTC. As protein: CASSEVGYVNYGYTF.

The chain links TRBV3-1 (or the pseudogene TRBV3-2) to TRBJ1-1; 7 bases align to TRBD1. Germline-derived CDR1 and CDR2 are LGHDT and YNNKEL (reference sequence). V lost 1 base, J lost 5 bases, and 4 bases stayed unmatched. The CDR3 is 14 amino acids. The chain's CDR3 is CASSQVDRVTEAFF. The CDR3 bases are TGTGCCAGCAGCCAAGTCGACAGGGTGACTGAAGCTTTCTTT.

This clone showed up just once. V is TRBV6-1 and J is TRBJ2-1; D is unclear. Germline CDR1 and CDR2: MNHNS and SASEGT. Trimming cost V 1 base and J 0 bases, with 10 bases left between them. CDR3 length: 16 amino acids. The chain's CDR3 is CASSEGHAVSYNEQFF. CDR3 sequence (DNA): TGTGCCAGCAGTGAAGGGCACGCAGTCTCCTACAATGAGCAGTTCTTC.

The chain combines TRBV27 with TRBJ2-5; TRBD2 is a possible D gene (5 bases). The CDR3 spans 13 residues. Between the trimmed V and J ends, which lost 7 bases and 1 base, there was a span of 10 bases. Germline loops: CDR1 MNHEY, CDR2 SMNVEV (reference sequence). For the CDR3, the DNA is TGTGCCAGCATAGGTAGCGCCCAAGAGACCCAGTACTTC. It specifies CASIGSAQETQYF.

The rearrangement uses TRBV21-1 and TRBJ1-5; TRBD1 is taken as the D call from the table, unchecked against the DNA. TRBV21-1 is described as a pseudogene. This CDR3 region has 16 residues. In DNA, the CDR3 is TGTGCCAGCAACTTACCGGGACAGGGGCAGGTTCAGCCCCAGCATTTT. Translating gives CASNLPGQGQVQPQHF.

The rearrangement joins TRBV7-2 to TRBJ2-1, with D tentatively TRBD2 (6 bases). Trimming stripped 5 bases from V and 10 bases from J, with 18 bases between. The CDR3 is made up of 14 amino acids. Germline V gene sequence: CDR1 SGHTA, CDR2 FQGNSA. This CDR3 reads CASSPRVPGDEQFF. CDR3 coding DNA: TGTGCCAGCAGCCCCCGCGTCCCGGGGGACGAGCAGTTCTTC.